Described below is a single TCR beta chain sequence and its context. The source of the sample is a study of blood T cell repertoires in COVID-19. Some clones are missing from TCRdb's copy, which holds only in-frame ones; the method was immunoSEQ multiplex PCR. The table includes around 200,000 clones, 80% detected once. Germline assignment: CDR1 GTSNPN and CDR2 SVGIG (reference sequence). V lost 0 bases to trimming and J lost 4 bases, with 14 bases between them. This CDR3 is 15 amino acids long. The sequenced material came from peripheral blood. The chain has TRBV30 and TRBJ2-3, with a tentative D call TRBD2 (6 bases). This receptor was obtained from a woman in her seventies with acute or convalescent COVID-19. The CDR3 loop is CAWSVGVGGADTQYF. The CDR3 DNA reads as TGTGCCTGGAGTGTGGGAGTTGGAGGGGCAGATACGCAGTATTTT.